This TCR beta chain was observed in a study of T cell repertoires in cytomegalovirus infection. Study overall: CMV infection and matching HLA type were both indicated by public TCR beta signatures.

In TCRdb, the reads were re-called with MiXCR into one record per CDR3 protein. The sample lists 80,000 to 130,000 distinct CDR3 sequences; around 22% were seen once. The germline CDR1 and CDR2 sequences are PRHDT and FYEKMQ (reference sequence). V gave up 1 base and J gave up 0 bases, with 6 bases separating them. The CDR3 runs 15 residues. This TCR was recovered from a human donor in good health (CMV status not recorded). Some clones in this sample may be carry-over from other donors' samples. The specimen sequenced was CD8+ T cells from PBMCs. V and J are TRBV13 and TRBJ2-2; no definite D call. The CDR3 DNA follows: TGTGCCAGCAGCTTAGAACTTCCGAACACCGGGGAGCTGTTTTTT. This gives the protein CASSLELPNTGELFF.